This T cell receptor beta chain was sequenced in a study of shared clonotypes between healthy human individuals. About the research overall: Donors consisted of two women and a few men between 18 and 49. Study conclusions and caveats: Non-shared clonotypes had lower generation probabilities than those shared by all four donors. Between a handful of donors, naive CD4 clonotypes were shared at a level of roughly 5.5%.

Note on this clone: The target antigen is unknown.

Repertoires were generated with immunoSEQ multiplex PCR, while TCRdb's copy carries only in-frame clones and drops some. Counted here are roughly 1,500,000 clones, 95% to 99% occurring once; the ten biggest clones make up roughly 0.45%. Looked up from germline, CDR1 is SGHTS and CDR2 is YDEGEE. V lost 1 base and J 3 bases, leaving 22 bases between the germline ends. The CDR3 totals 18 residues. From CD4+ cells came CD45RA+ naive and CD45RA-negative memory subsets. Sequences were obtained from naive CD4+ T cells sorted from blood. Noted subset: CD45RA+ positively selected. This sequence joins TRBV5-8 and TRBJ1-1, with D possibly being TRBD1 (5 bases). This TCR was recovered from a man in his thirties or forties in good health. The CDR3 protein is CASSLSHFYRSGHTEAFF. DNA for the CDR3: TGTGCCAGCAGCTTGAGTCACTTCTACAGGTCGGGGCACACTGAAGCTTTCTTT.